Shown below are 22 T cell receptor beta chains from a single sample sequenced in a study of cytomegalovirus exposure and HLA in healthy donors. Primers: 60 Vbeta forward and 13 Jbeta reverse. Sequenced by immunoSEQ multiplex PCR; TCRdb stores in-frame clones only, minus some. Altogether about 200,000 clones are present, around 80% being singletons, with the ten largest covering under 2%. Sequencing input: PBMCs. These receptors all come from a man in his thirties or forties in good health and CMV-seronegative.

CDR3 amino acids: CASSHPGLGMSGEQFF. CDR3 DNA: TGTGCCAGCAGTCATCCGGGACTAGGGATGTCGGGGGAGCAGTTCTTC. This chain joins TRBV28 and TRBJ2-1, with 8 nucleotides matching TRBD2. This CDR3 spans 16 amino acids. CDR1 is MDHEN and CDR2 is SYDVKM in the germline V gene. J lost 10 bases, V lost 5 bases, and 16 bases had no gene match.

This clone appeared a few times. V gene TRBV28 combines with J gene TRBJ2-7, with 7 nucleotides matching TRBD2. This CDR3 has 15 residues. Germline-derived CDR1 and CDR2 are MDHEN and SYDVKM. The junction had 11 bases not matched to a gene; V was cut back by 6 bases and J by 3 bases. The CDR3 DNA reads as TGTGCCAGCAGGCTCCGGGCGGGAGACGTCTACGAGCAGTACTTC. Protein sequence: CASRLRAGDVYEQYF.

A note on this clone: Other nucleotide sequences in the sample specify the same CDR3. The V call is TRBV5-6, the J call TRBJ2-3; D is uncertain. The CDR3 length is 12 residues. Germline CDR1 SGHDT, CDR2 YYEEEE. V lost 5 bases and J 2 bases, leaving 6 bases between the germline ends. This CDR3 is CASSLLTDTQYF. Written as DNA, the CDR3 is TGTGCCAGCAGTCTACTCACAGATACGCAGTATTTT.

The chain combines TRBV5-4 with TRBJ2-7; 10 nucleotides align to TRBD2. With 4 bases clipped from V and 1 base from J, the junction kept 2 bases outside the gene matches. Germline V gene lookup returns CDR1 SGHNT and CDR2 YYREEE (reference sequence). The CDR3 is made up of 14 amino acids. Here the CDR3 reads CASSKLAGSYEQYF. For the CDR3, the DNA is TGTGCCAGCAGCAAACTAGCGGGATCCTACGAGCAGTACTTC.

This chain links TRBV7-2 with TRBJ2-7; 11 bases line up with TRBD2. Germline V gene lookup returns CDR1 SGHTA and CDR2 FQGNSA. The CDR3 has 16 residues. After removal of 2 bases from V and 4 bases from J, the junction contained 7 bases not matched to a gene. The CDR3 loop reads CASSLSRGTSGYEQYF. Written as DNA, the CDR3 is TGTGCCAGCAGCTTATCTCGAGGGACTAGCGGATACGAGCAGTACTTC. The variable domain in full, with the rest retrieved from reference TRBV7-2 and TRBJ2-7, is GAGVSQSPSNKVTEKGKDVELRCDPISGHTALYWYRQSLGQGLEFLIYFQGNSAPDKSGLPSDRFSAERTGGSVSTLTIQRTQQEDSAVYLCASSLSRGTSGYEQYFGPGTRLTVT.

This clone was observed a single time. This chain joins TRBV11-1 and TRBJ2-1; D is possibly TRBD1 (5 bases). Trimming removed 1 base from V and 4 bases from J, with 14 bases in between. This CDR3 is built from 16 residues. Germline-derived CDR1 and CDR2 are SGHAT and FQDESV (reference sequence). The CDR3 loop reads CASSLESRSGYNEQFF. CDR3 bases: TGTGCCAGCAGCTTAGAGTCAAGGTCAGGGTACAATGAGCAGTTCTTC.

This chain links TRBV9 with TRBJ1-5; 7 bases are a match to TRBD1. Germline V lookup: CDR1 SGDLS, CDR2 YYNGEE. The CDR3 loop spans 15 amino acids. The V gene end was trimmed by 5 bases and the J gene end by 4 bases; junction bases not matched to a gene: 9. The CDR3 DNA sequence: TGTGCCAGCAGTCCTGGGGGACAGATAAATCAGCCCCAGCATTTT. Translation: CASSPGGQINQPQHF. Full variable domain (outside the CDR3, taken from reference TRBV9 and TRBJ1-5): DSGVTQTPKHLITATGQRVTLRCSPRSGDLSVYWYQQSLDQGLQFLIQYYNGEERAKGNILERFSAQQFPDLHSELNLSSLELGDSALYFCASSPGGQINQPQHFGDGTRLSIL.

The chain uses TRBV19 and TRBJ1-1; D might be TRBD1 (5 bases). The CDR3 runs to 13 residues. Trimming removed 3 bases at V and 8 bases at J, with 13 bases between. The germline V gene encodes CDR1 LNHDA and CDR2 SQIVND (reference sequence). CDR3 DNA: TGTGCCAGTAGTATTCGGGGGATTTCAGAAGCTTTCTTT. Its translation: CASSIRGISEAFF.

This clone was picked up one time. The rearrangement uses TRBV5-1 and TRBJ2-4; 14 bases are shared with TRBD2. The germline V gene encodes CDR1 SGHRS and CDR2 YFSETQ. The CDR3 is 17 residues long. The V segment lost 4 bases and the J segment 5 bases; nucleotides outside the gene matches: 8. The CDR3 spells CASSPGTSGSFQNIQYF. Here the CDR3 DNA reads TGCGCCAGCAGCCCGGGGACTAGCGGGAGTTTCCAAAACATTCAGTACTTC.

This clone was detected a few times. The J gene is TRBJ2-1, the V gene TRBV9, with 7 bases fitting TRBD1. The CDR3 has 13 amino acids. Germline CDR1 reads SGDLS; CDR2 reads YYNGEE. Trimming cost V 3 bases and J 8 bases; bases outside gene matches: 5. The CDR3 DNA sequence: TGTGCCAGCAGCGCCGACAGGGTAGATGAGCAGTTCTTC. Amino acids: CASSADRVDEQFF.

The chain uses TRBV6-5 and TRBJ2-2; 7 nucleotides agree with TRBD2. V gave up 2 bases and J gave up 7 bases; unmatched junction bases: 4. This CDR3 is 14 amino acids long. The V gene's germline CDR1 is MNHEY and CDR2 SVGAGI. As DNA, the CDR3 is TGTGCCAGCAGTTACGGGGGGGGGATCGGGGAGCTGTTTTTT. Translated, it gives CASSYGGGIGELFF.

This chain links TRBV5-1 with TRBJ2-2, with a weak D call TRBD2 (6 bases). This CDR3 region has 14 residues. Germline V gene sequence: CDR1 SGHRS, CDR2 YFSETQ. Trimming took 4 bases from V and 3 from J, leaving 10 bases between them. This CDR3 reads CASSHTSYTGELFF. CDR3 bases: TGCGCCAGCAGCCATACTAGCTACACCGGGGAGCTGTTTTTT.

The chain is built from TRBV7-9 and TRBJ2-2, with D perhaps TRBD2 (5 bases). The CDR3 is 17 amino acids. Trimming removed 1 base at V and 5 bases at J, with 17 bases between. CDR1 and CDR2 (germline): SEHNR, FQNEAQ (reference sequence). CDR3 DNA sequence: TGTGCCAGCAGCTTAGTACTCAGCGGAGCTGGGACCGGGGAGCTGTTTTTT. It encodes CASSLVLSGAGTGELFF.

The rearrangement joins TRBV6-4 to TRBJ1-2, with TRBD1 identical over 9 bases. Trimming removed 6 bases from V and 3 bases from J; junction bases left unmatched: 8. The germline V gene encodes CDR1 MRHNA and CDR2 SNTAGT. The CDR3 contains 15 residues. DNA of the CDR3: TGTGCCAGCAGATCTCTGGACAGGGGCGACTATGGCTACACCTTC. Its translation: CASRSLDRGDYGYTF.

The rearrangement joins TRBV6-1 to TRBJ2-7, with TRBD1 matching 7 bases. With V trimmed by 4 bases and J by 3 bases, 9 bases remained unmatched. Germline lookup yields CDR1 MNHNS and CDR2 SASEGT. The CDR3 has 15 residues. The CDR3 region is CASSGWKGANYEQYF. The CDR3 DNA follows: TGTGCCAGCAGTGGTTGGAAGGGGGCGAACTACGAGCAGTACTTC.

There are a few counts of this clone. V gene TRBV19 combines with J gene TRBJ1-5; no clear D gene. V was shortened by 5 bases and J by 0 bases, with 14 bases between the two germline ends. This CDR3 is 16 amino acids long. The germline gives CDR1 LNHDA, CDR2 SQIVND (reference sequence). The CDR3, as DNA: TGTGCCAGTAGTTGGGAGCTACTAGATAGCAATCAGCCCCAGCATTTT. Protein sequence: CASSWELLDSNQPQHF.

This chain links TRBV7-9 with TRBJ2-7, with D possibly matching TRBD2 (9 bases). The CDR3 extends over 19 amino acids. The germline CDR1 and CDR2 sequences are SEHNR and FQNEAQ (reference sequence). V was pared by 4 bases and J by 3 bases, with 28 bases between. The CDR3 DNA reads as TGTGCCAGCAGCTCCACGGACAGGGTGATAGCGGGAGAGGGCTACGAGCAGTACTTC. Translation: CASSSTDRVIAGEGYEQYF.

DNA of the CDR3: TGCAGTGCTCCATATGAGCAGTTCTTC. Protein: CSAPYEQFF. V gene TRBV20-1 combines with J gene TRBJ2-1; D is unclear. The CDR3 consists of 9 residues. V was clipped by 5 bases and J by 8 bases, with 4 bases between them. Germline V lookup: CDR1 DFQATT, CDR2 SNEGSKA (reference sequence).

The rearrangement links TRBV10-1 to TRBJ1-2; weak D call: TRBD1 (6 bases). V gave up 0 bases and J gave up 1 base, with 12 bases separating them. Germline V gene sequence: CDR1 WNHNN, CDR2 SYGVQD (reference sequence). The CDR3 loop spans 16 amino acids. The CDR3 DNA follows: TGCGCCAGCAGTGAGTCTGGGGACAACGTTAACTATGGCTACACCTTC. Translating gives CASSESGDNVNYGYTF.

The rearrangement joins TRBV5-6 to TRBJ2-2; tentative D call: TRBD2 (5 bases). This CDR3 comprises 16 residues. The germline CDR1 and CDR2 sequences are SGHDT and YYEEEE. The germline V and J ends were trimmed by 0 bases and 1 base, with 10 bases remaining between them. The DNA for the CDR3 is TGTGCCAGCAGCTTGGCCGTCGGGATGAACACCGGGGAGCTGTTTTTT. Its translation: CASSLAVGMNTGELFF.

The rearrangement uses TRBV4-1 and TRBJ2-7; TRBD2 agrees at 8 bases. The V and J ends lost 3 bases and 4 bases, in that order; junction bases with no gene match: 5. The V gene's germline CDR1 is MGHRA and CDR2 YSYEKL. The CDR3 is 14 amino acids. The CDR3 here is CASSQGAGVYEQYF. In DNA form, the CDR3 reads TGCGCCAGCAGCCAGGGAGCGGGAGTTTACGAGCAGTACTTC.

This clone was seen more than once but under ten times. The V call is TRBV9, the J call TRBJ2-3; 13 nucleotides line up with TRBD2. The CDR3 has 16 amino acids. V was clipped by 3 bases and J by 4 bases; unmatched bases: 5. CDR1 SGDLS and CDR2 YYNGEE come from the germline V gene. This CDR3 reads CASSAGGTSGADTQYF. The CDR3 bases are TGTGCCAGCAGCGCGGGGGGGACTAGCGGGGCAGATACGCAGTATTTT.